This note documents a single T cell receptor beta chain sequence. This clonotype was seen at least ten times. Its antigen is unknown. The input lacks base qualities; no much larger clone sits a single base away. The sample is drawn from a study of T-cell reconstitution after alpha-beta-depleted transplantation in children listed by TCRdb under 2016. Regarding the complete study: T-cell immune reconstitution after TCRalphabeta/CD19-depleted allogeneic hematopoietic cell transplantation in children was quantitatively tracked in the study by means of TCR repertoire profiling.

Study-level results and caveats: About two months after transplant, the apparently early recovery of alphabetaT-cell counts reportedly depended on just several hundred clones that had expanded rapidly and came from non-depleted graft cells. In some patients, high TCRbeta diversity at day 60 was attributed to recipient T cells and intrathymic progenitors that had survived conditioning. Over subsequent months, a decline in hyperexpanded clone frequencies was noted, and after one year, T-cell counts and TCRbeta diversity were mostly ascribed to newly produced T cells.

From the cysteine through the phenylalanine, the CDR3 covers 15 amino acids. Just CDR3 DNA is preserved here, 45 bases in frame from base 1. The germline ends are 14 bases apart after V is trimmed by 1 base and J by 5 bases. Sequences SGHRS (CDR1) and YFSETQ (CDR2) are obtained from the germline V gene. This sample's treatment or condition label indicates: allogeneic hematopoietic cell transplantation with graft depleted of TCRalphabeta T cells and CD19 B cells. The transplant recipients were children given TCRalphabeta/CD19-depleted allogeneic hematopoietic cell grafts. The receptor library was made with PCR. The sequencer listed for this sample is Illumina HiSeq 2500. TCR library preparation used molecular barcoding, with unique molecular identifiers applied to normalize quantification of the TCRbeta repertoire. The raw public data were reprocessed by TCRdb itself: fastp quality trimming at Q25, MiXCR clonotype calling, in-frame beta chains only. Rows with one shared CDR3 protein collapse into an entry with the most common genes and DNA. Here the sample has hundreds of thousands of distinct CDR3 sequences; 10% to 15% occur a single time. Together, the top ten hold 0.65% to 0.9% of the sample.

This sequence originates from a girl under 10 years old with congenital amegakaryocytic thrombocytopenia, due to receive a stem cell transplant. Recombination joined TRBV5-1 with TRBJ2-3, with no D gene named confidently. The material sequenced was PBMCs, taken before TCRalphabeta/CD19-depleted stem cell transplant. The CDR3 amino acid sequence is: CASSLRLAAGDTQYF. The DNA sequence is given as TGCGCCAGCAGCTTGAGGTTGGCGGCCGGAGATACGCAGTATTTT.